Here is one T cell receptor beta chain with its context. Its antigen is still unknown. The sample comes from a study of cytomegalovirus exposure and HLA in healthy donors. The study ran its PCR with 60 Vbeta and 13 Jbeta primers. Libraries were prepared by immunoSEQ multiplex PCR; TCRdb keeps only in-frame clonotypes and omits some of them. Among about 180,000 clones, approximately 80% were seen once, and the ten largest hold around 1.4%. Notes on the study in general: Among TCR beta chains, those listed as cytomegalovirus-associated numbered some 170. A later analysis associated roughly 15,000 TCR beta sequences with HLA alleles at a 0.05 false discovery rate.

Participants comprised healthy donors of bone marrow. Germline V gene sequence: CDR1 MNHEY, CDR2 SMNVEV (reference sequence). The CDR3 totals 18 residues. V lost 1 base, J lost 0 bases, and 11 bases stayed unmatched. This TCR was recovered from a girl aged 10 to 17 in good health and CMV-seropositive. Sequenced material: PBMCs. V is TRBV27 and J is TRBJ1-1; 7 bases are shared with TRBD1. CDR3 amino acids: CASSLYPTAGTVNTEAFF. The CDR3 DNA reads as TGTGCCAGCAGTTTATATCCGACTGCCGGGACAGTGAACACTGAAGCTTTCTTT.